This entry lists 2 T cell receptor beta chains sequenced from one sample in a study of identical twins. TCRdb used MiXCR to reprocess the 5' RACE reads, holding one entry per CDR3 protein. This sample has about 220,000 distinct CDR3 sequences, with roughly 10% found just once. The sequenced sample was memory (CD45RO+) T cells sorted from blood. These receptors were taken from a young woman in good health.

The rearrangement uses TRBV6-2 or TRBV6-3 and TRBJ2-2; D gene ambiguous. The germline V and J ends were trimmed by 4 bases and 0 bases, with 12 bases remaining between them. This CDR3 spans 16 amino acids. From germline, CDR1 is MNHEY and CDR2 SVGEGT. The CDR3 coding sequence is TGTGCCAGCAGTTTTGTCTTCTCCTCGAACACCGGGGAGCTGTTTTTT. Protein product: CASSFVFSSNTGELFF.

There are many counts of this clonotype. V usage is TRBV6-5 and J usage is TRBJ2-7; TRBD1 aligns across 11 bases. V lost 3 bases and J lost 1; bases outside the gene matches: 11. The CDR3 length is 18 residues. The germline gives CDR1 MNHEY, CDR2 SVGAGI. The CDR3 here is CASSYANPGQGVSYEQYF. In DNA, the CDR3 is TGTGCCAGCAGTTATGCGAATCCGGGACAGGGGGTTTCCTACGAGCAGTACTTC.